This TCR beta chain stems from a study of radiation and T cells in renal cell carcinoma. Germline CDR1 and CDR2: MNHEY and SVGAGI. This CDR3 comprises 12 residues. The V gene lost 6 bases and the J gene lost 7 bases, with 12 bases spanning the gap. Time point denoted: baseline pretreatment blood. Treatment: 15 Gy SBRT to primary tumor, nephrectomy 4 weeks later. Concerning this clone: Its target is not known.

Overall study results and limits: In blood, top tumor clones expanded by 2 weeks, shrinking by 4.

Clones were sequenced by immunoSEQ multiplex PCR, and TCRdb holds only the in-frame ones, with some missing. The sample has 150,000 or so clones; 88% are singletons. Sequences were derived from blood, sampled from a patient whose treatment included radiotherapy and nephrectomy. This receptor was obtained from a woman in her sixties or seventies with renal cell carcinoma. This chain uses TRBV6-5 with TRBJ2-5; TRBD1 is a possible D gene (6 bases). CDR3 DNA: TGTGCCAGCAGAACCTTAGGGGGGACCCAGTACTTC. It is translated as CASRTLGGTQYF.